The clone carrying this T cell receptor beta chain was seen a handful of times. Participants had their cohort set by participant-reported clinical history. This table comes from immunoSEQ multiplex PCR, and its TCRdb copy is limited to in-frame clones, with some not included. The table lists 330,000 or so clones, about 90% of them singletons, with about 5% in the top ten. The source of the sample is a study of blood T cell repertoires in COVID-19. The CDR3 covers 17 residues. V shed 1 base and J 4 bases; nucleotides not matched to a gene: 8. CDR1 and CDR2 (germline): MGHRA, YSYEKL. This sequence joins TRBV4-1 and TRBJ2-1; 9 nucleotides match TRBD2. The TCR was taken from a man aged 30 to 45 who had recovered from COVID-19. Sequenced input: PBMCs or T cells enriched from blood (not recorded which). The CDR3 DNA follows: TGCGCCAGCAGCCAAGGGCTGCTAGCGGGGATATACAATGAGCAGTTCTTC. Protein: CASSQGLLAGIYNEQFF.